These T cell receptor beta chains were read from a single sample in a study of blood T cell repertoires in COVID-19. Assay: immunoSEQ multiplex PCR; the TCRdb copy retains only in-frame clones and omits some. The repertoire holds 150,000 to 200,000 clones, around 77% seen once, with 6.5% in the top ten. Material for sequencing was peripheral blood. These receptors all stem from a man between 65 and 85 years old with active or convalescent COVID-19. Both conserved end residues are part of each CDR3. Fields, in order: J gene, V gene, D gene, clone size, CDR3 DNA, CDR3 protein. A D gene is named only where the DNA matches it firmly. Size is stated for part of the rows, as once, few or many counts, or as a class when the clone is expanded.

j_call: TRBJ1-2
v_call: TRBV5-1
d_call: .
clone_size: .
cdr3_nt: TGCGCCAGCAGCTTGGACCGGGTCATCGCTGATGGCTACACCTTC
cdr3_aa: CASSLDRVIADGYTF

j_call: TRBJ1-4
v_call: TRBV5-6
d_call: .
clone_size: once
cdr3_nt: TGTGCCAGCAGCTTGGGGCAAGCTAATGAAAAACTGTTTTTT
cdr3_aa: CASSLGQANEKLFF

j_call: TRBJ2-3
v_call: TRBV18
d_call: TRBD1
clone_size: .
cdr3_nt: TGTGCCAGCTCACTTACCGGGACAGGGCGGGCAGATACGCAGTATTTT
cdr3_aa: CASSLTGTGRADTQYF

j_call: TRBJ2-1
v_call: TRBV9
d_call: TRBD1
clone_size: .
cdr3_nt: TGTGCCAGCAGCGTAGGACAGGGGTTTGGTGAGCAGTTCTTC
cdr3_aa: CASSVGQGFGEQFF

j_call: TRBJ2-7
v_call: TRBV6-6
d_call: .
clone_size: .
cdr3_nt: TGTGCCAGCAGACTAACCCAGGGTATCTCCTACGAGCAGTACTTC
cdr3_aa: CASRLTQGISYEQYF

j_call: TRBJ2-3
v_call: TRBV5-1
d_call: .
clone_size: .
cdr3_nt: TGCGCCAGCAGCTTGGGAGGGAAATTTGCAGATACGCAGTATTTT
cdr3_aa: CASSLGGKFADTQYF

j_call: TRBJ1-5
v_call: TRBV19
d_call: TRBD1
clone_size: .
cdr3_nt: TGTGCCAGTTCCGGACAGGGGGCCGGCGGCAATCAGCCCCAGCATTTT
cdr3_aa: CASSGQGAGGNQPQHF

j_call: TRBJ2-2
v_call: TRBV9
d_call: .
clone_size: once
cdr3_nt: TGTGCCAGCAGCGTAGCCCTAGCTTTCTCCACCGGGGAGCTGTTTTTT
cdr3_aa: CASSVALAFSTGELFF

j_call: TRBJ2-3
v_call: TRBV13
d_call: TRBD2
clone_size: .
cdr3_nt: TGTGCCAGCAGCGACTCCCGCAGCGGGAGCGCAGATACGCAGTATTTT
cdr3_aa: CASSDSRSGSADTQYF

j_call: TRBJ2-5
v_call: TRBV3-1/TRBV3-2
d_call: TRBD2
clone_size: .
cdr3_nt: TGTGCCAGCAGCCAATATACCGGGACTAGCGGTTGGGAGACCCAGTACTTC
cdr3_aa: CASSQYTGTSGWETQYF

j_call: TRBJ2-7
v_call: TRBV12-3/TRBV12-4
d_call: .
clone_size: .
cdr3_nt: TGTGCCAGCAGTTTGGTTAGGGGTTCCGAGCAGTACTTC
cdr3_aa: CASSLVRGSEQYF

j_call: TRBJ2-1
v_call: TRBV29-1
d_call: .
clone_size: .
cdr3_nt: TGCAGCGCTCGACAGGTGGGGCACAATGAGCAGTTCTTC
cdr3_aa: CSARQVGHNEQFF

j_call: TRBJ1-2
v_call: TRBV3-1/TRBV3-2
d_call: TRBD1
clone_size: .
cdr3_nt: TGTGCCAGCAGCAAACAGGGGGGAAGTGGCTACACCTTC
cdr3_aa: CASSKQGGSGYTF

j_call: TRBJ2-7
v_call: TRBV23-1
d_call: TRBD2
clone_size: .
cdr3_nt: TGCGCCAGCAGCCAACCCGGGACTAGCGGGCGGTGCTACGAGCAGTACTTC
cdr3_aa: CASSQPGTSGRCYEQYF

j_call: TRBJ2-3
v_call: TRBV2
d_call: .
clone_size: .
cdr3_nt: TGTGCCAGCAGTTACGGACAGAGCACAGATACGCAGTATTTT
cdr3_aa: CASSYGQSTDTQYF

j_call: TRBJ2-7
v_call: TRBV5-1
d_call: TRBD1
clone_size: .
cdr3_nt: TGCGCCAGCAGCTTGGGGACAGGGGTGGACGAGCAGTACTTC
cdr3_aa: CASSLGTGVDEQYF

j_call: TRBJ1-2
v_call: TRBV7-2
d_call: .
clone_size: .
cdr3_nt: TGTGCCAGCAGCTTAGAAGCGGGGGGCGGCTATGGCTACACCTTC
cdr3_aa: CASSLEAGGGYGYTF

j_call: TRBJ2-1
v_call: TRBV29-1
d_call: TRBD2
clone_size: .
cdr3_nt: TGCAGCGCCGCCCTGGGACTAGCGGGGGGTAATGAGCAGTTCTTC
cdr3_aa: CSAALGLAGGNEQFF

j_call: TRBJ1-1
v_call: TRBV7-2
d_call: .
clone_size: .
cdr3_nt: TGTGCCAGCAGCTTAGAGTCAGGGTTGAGAAAAGCTTTCTTT
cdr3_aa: CASSLESGLRKAFF

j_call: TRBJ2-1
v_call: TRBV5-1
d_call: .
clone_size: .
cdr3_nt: TGCGCCAGCAGCTTGGCCACCGCTAATTACAATGAGCAGTTCTTC
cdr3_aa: CASSLATANYNEQFF

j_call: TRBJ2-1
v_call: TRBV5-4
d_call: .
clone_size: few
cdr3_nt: TGTGCCAGCAGCTTGGGAGGCGGGAAGGATGAGCAGTTCTTC
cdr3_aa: CASSLGGGKDEQFF

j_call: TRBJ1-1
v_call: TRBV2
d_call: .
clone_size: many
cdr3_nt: TGTGCCAGCAGTGAACAGGGGAACACTGAAGCTTTCTTT
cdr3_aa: CASSEQGNTEAFF

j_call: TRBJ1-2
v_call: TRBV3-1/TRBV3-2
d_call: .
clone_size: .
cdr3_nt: TGTGCCAGCAGCCTTCCGGGTCAGAACTATGGCTACACCTTC
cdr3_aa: CASSLPGQNYGYTF

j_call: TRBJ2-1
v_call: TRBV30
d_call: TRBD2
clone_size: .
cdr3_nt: TGTGCCTGGGCACTTAGCGGGGGTTTCTACAATGAGCAGTTCTTC
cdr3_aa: CAWALSGGFYNEQFF

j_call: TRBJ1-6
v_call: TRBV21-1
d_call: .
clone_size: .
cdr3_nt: TGTGCCAGCAGCAAACTCTCTAACAGGGGGTTAAATTCACCCCTCCACTTT
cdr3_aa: CASSKLSNRGLNSPLHF